This record looks at one TCR beta chain sequence and its context. Combining a sample-barcoded 5' primer with a J-beta primer mix, a second PCR ran for about 7 to 11 cycles. TCRdb processed the 5' RACE reads anew with MiXCR; each CDR3 protein has one entry. Of more than 1.4 million distinct CDR3 sequences in the sample, roughly 40% were seen once. The CDR3 loop spans 15 amino acids. V gave up 2 bases and J gave up 5 bases, with 15 bases separating them. Looked up from germline, CDR1 is SGDLS and CDR2 is YYNGEE. The data were taken from a study of blood T cells in healthy people across ages. The chain links TRBV9 to TRBJ2-3; D possibly uses TRBD1 or TRBD2 (5 bases each). The receptor was derived from a woman aged 18-29 years in good health. The sample comprised blood. The CDR3 DNA reads as TGTGCCAGCAGCGTGGAGCAGGGAACTAGAGATACGCAGTATTTT. Its translation is CASSVEQGTRDTQYF.